The rows below give T cell receptor beta chains drawn from one sample of a study of lung T cells in sarcoidosis with Löfgren's syndrome. TCRdb called the reads again in MiXCR, with one record for every CDR3 protein. The sample yields tens of thousands of distinct CDR3 sequences, roughly 20% seen once. The source material was CD4+ T cells from PBMCs. All receptors come from a human donor with sarcoidosis (Löfgren's syndrome or another form), or a control subject (not recorded which). The CDR3 runs from the conserved cysteine through the conserved F or W. The order of the fields is V gene, D gene, clone size, J gene, CDR3 protein, CDR3 DNA. A D gene is named only where the DNA matches it firmly. Size is stated for part of the rows, as once, few or many counts, or as a class when the clone is expanded.

TRBV7-2	NA	once	TRBJ2-1	CASSSSRGTYDEQFF	TGTGCCAGCAGCTCGAGCAGGGGTACCTACGATGAACAGTTCTTC
TRBV20-1	NA	many	TRBJ2-1	CSARTERPNEQFF	TGCAGTGCTAGAACCGAGAGGCCGAATGAGCAGTTCTTC
TRBV20-1	NA	many	TRBJ2-1	CSARGAGEQFF	TGCAGTGCTAGAGGGGCGGGTGAGCAGTTCTTC
TRBV2	NA	few	TRBJ1-2	CASSGDKPNYGYTF	TGTGCCAGCAGCGGGGACAAGCCTAACTATGGCTACACCTTC
TRBV6-6	TRBD2	few	TRBJ2-7	CASSYSTSGTYEQYF	TGTGCCAGCAGTTACTCCACTAGCGGTACCTACGAGCAGTACTTC
TRBV6-2/TRBV6-3	NA	many	TRBJ1-1	CASSYPGDSAMNTEAFF	TGTGCCAGCAGTTACCCAGGAGATTCCGCCATGAACACTGAAGCTTTCTTT
TRBV6-1	TRBD1	many	TRBJ2-3	CASSEKVGTVGTDTQYF	TGTGCCAGCAGTGAAAAGGTGGGGACAGTCGGCACAGATACGCAGTATTTT
TRBV27	TRBD1	many	TRBJ1-1	CASSLGGTGRNTEAFF	TGTGCCAGCAGTTTGGGGGGGACAGGGAGGAACACTGAAGCTTTCTTT
TRBV29-1	NA	few	TRBJ1-2	CSVPTGFGYTF	TGCAGCGTTCCCACAGGTTTTGGCTACACCTTC
TRBV5-6	TRBD1	NA	TRBJ1-1	CASSLERGRGEAFF	TGTGCCAGCAGCTTGGAAAGGGGGCGGGGTGAAGCTTTCTTT
TRBV5-5	TRBD2	NA	TRBJ2-1	CASSPMGRSPGGNEQFF	TGTGCCAGCAGCCCAATGGGCAGGTCCCCGGGGGGGAATGAGCAGTTCTTC
TRBV6-1	TRBD2	many	TRBJ2-1	CASSRGGEQFF	TGTGCCAGCAGCCGCGGGGGTGAGCAGTTCTTC
TRBV6-1	NA	many	TRBJ2-1	CASTLRKSYNEQFF	TGTGCCAGCACCCTTCGTAAGTCCTACAATGAGCAGTTCTTC
TRBV19	NA	once	TRBJ2-1	CASEGRRQFLYNEQFF	TGTGCCAGTGAGGGCCGCCGACAGTTCTTATACAATGAGCAGTTCTTC
TRBV30	TRBD1	NA	TRBJ2-1	CAWATGAAVEQFF	TGTGCCTGGGCCACAGGGGCGGCGGTTGAGCAGTTCTTC
TRBV6-1	TRBD2	many	TRBJ2-3	CASRPSGTSADTQYF	TGTGCCAGCAGGCCTTCCGGGACTAGCGCCGATACGCAGTATTTT
TRBV12-3/TRBV12-4	NA	NA	TRBJ1-1	CASTNGHQNTKAFF	TGTGCCAGCACCAACGGACACCAGAACACTAAAGCTTTCTTT
TRBV4-1	NA	many	TRBJ2-3	CASSQDRTDTQYF	TGCGCCAGCAGCCAAGACCGCACAGATACGCAGTATTTT
TRBV28	NA	NA	TRBJ1-1	CASRSPLGRENTEAFF	TGTGCCAGCAGATCCCCCCTAGGCAGGGAGAACACTGAAGCTTTCTTT
TRBV5-1	NA	NA	TRBJ2-2	CASSRDGPTGELFF	TGCGCCAGCAGCCGAGACGGCCCCACCGGGGAGCTGTTTTTT
TRBV28	NA	many	TRBJ2-7	CASSSLGGVREQYF	TGTGCCAGCAGTTCGTTAGGCGGGGTACGCGAGCAGTACTTC
TRBV28	TRBD1	NA	TRBJ2-1	CASSLFGQGNYNGQFF	TGTGCCAGCAGTCTTTTCGGACAGGGGAATTACAATGGGCAGTTCTTC
TRBV6-2/TRBV6-3	NA	many	TRBJ2-1	CASRLLGVDEQFF	TGTGCCAGCAGGTTGTTGGGAGTGGATGAGCAGTTCTTC
TRBV24-1	TRBD2	many	TRBJ2-7	CATSDFGTSGAYEQYF	TGTGCCACCAGTGATTTCGGGACTAGCGGTGCCTACGAGCAGTACTTC
TRBV20-1	NA	many	TRBJ2-1	CSARTAGRRQFF	TGCAGTGCTAGGACCGCAGGGCGCCGGCAGTTCTTC
TRBV2	NA	NA	TRBJ1-6	CASIYHNSPLHF	TGTGCCAGCATCTACCATAATTCACCCCTCCACTTT
TRBV20-1	NA	many	TRBJ2-5	CSTNAPEETQYF	TGCAGTACAAATGCCCCTGAAGAGACCCAGTACTTC
TRBV27	TRBD1	many	TRBJ2-7	CASSQRDRAPAEQYF	TGTGCCAGCAGTCAGAGGGACAGGGCCCCCGCCGAGCAGTACTTC
TRBV20-1	NA	many	TRBJ1-1	CSASTVTNTEAFF	TGCAGTGCCTCGACAGTGACGAACACTGAAGCTTTCTTT
TRBV20-1	TRBD1	NA	TRBJ2-7	CSAREAGGTYEQYF	TGCAGTGCTAGAGAGGCAGGGGGAACCTACGAGCAGTACTTC
TRBV2	TRBD1	few	TRBJ1-5	CASSAQGNQPQHF	TGTGCCAGCAGTGCACAGGGGAATCAGCCCCAGCATTTT
TRBV18	NA	NA	TRBJ1-4	CASSQQVSNEKLFF	TGTGCCAGCTCACAGCAGGTATCGAATGAAAAACTGTTTTTT
TRBV20-1	NA	many	TRBJ2-7	CSARREGYEQYF	TGCAGTGCTAGGCGGGAAGGCTACGAGCAGTACTTC
TRBV6-1	NA	many	TRBJ1-5	CASRLPGQPQHF	TGTGCCAGCAGGCTACCCGGACAGCCCCAGCATTTT
TRBV20-1	NA	many	TRBJ2-5	CSARLGQTYQETQYF	TGCAGTGCTAGGTTGGGGCAGACGTACCAAGAGACCCAGTACTTC
TRBV7-3	NA	few	TRBJ2-6	CASSHGAGGSSGANVLTF	TGTGCCAGCAGCCACGGGGCGGGCGGAAGCTCTGGGGCCAACGTCCTGACTTTC